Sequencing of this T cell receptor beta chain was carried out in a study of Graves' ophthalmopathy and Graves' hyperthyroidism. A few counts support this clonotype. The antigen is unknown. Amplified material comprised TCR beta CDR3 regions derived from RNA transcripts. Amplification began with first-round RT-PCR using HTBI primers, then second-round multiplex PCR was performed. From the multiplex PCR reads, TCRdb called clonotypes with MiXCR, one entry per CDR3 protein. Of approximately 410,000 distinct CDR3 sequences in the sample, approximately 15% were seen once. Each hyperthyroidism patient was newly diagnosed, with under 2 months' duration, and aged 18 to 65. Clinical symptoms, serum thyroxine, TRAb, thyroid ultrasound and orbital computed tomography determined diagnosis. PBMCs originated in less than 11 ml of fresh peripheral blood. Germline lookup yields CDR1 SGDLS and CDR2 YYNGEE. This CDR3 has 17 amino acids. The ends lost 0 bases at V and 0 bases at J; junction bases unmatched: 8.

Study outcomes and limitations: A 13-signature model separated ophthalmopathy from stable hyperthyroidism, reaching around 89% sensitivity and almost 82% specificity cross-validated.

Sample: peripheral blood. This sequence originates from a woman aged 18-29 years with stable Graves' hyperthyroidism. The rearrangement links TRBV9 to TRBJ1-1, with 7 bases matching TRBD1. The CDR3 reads CASSVGGGSALNTEAFF. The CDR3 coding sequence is TGTGCCAGCAGCGTAGGAGGGGGCTCGGCTCTGAACACTGAAGCTTTCTTT.